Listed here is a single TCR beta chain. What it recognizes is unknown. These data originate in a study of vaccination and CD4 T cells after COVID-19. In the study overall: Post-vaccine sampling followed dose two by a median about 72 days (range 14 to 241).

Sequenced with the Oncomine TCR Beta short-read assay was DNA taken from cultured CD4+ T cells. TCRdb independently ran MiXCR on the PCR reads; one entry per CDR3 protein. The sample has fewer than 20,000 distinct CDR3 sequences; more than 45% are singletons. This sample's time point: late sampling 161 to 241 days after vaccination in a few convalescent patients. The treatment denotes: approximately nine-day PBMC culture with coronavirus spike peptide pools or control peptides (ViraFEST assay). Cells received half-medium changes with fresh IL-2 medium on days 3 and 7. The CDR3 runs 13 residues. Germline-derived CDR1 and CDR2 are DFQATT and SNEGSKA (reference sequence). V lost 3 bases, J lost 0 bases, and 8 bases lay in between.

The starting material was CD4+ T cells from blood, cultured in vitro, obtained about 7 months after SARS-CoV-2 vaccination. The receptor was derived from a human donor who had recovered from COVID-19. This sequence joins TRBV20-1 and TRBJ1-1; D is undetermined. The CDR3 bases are TGCAGTGCTAGTTATAGCCTGAACACTGAAGCTTTCTTT. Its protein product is CSASYSLNTEAFF.